Included here is one T cell receptor (beta chain) sequence, with context. As yet, its antigen is unknown. This entry belongs to a study of T cell responses to AZD1222 COVID-19 vaccine. Profiled with immunoSEQ multiplex PCR; TCRdb holds only in-frame clones, not every one. This sample has roughly 100,000 clones, with 80% to 95% found just once. Findings and caveats of the study: Targeting of unmutated variant regions was reportedly seen in nearly half of spike-specific TCRs.

The CDR3 covers 14 residues. The ends lost 7 bases at V and 3 bases at J; junction bases unmatched: 6. Per the germline V gene, CDR1 is SGHTA and CDR2 is FQGNSA. The TCR originated in an adult who received the AZD1222 COVID-19 vaccine. This sequence joins TRBV7-2 and TRBJ2-7; 10 bases map to TRBD1. The input for sequencing was peripheral blood, taken 28 days after the second AZD1222 dose. CDR3 sequence (DNA): TGTGCCAGCACCCCCGGGACAGGGGACTACGAGCAGTACTTC. Translation: CASTPGTGDYEQYF. Looking up the rest from reference TRBV7-2 and TRBJ2-7 gives the full variable domain: GAGVSQSPSNKVTEKGKDVELRCDPISGHTALYWYRQSLGQGLEFLIYFQGNSAPDKSGLPSDRFSAERTGGSVSTLTIQRTQQEDSAVYLCASTPGTGDYEQYFGPGTRLTVT.